This TCR beta chain comes out of a study of cytomegalovirus exposure and HLA in healthy donors. Study-level points and caveats: Beyond CMV serostatus, there was no information to go on about immune exposure.

Germline CDR1 and CDR2: MDHEN and SYDVKM. The CDR3 sequence is 14 residues long. The V gene end was trimmed by 4 bases and the J gene end by 0 bases; junction bases not matched to a gene: 3. The PCR was carried out with 60 Vbeta primers and 13 Jbeta primers. Profiling relied on immunoSEQ multiplex PCR, and the TCRdb table lists in-frame clones only, not all of them. The data contain about 190,000 clones, 70% to 90% of them seen just once; the ten biggest clones take up roughly 0.33%. On this clone itself: Its antigen is currently unknown.

The receptor was isolated from a woman aged 25 to 39 in good health and CMV-seronegative. The gene calls are TRBV28 and TRBJ2-7; 7 bases match TRBD2. The sample consisted of PBMCs. CDR3 residues: CASSYGRLSYEQYF. CDR3 DNA: TGTGCCAGCAGTTACGGGAGGCTCTCCTACGAGCAGTACTTC.